The clone carrying this T cell receptor (beta chain) was seen repeatedly, ten times or more. Its antigen is currently unknown. The data originate from a study of early T cells in non-severe SARS-CoV-2 infection. Study-level background: Whole-blood bulk RNA, unsorted, was sequenced, and chains were unpaired.

The CDR3 sequence is 16 residues long. Looked up from germline, CDR1 is LGHNA and CDR2 is YNFKEQ. V gave up 1 base and J gave up 1 base; unmatched junction bases: 3. Individually, cDNA molecules had unique molecular identifiers attached to them. TCRdb redid the calling of the 5' RACE reads with MiXCR, one entry per CDR3 protein. This table has about 52,000 distinct CDR3 sequences, 9.5% to 12% appearing once. Notes on the study in general: Private and CD4 specificities were missed by VDJdb matching, which favored anti-spike CD8 responses.

This clonotype originated in an adult who was a healthcare worker with PCR-confirmed SARS-CoV-2 infection or an uninfected control (not recorded which). The rearrangement uses TRBV4-2 and TRBJ2-5, with 10 bases fitting TRBD2. Sequencing was done on a sample of whole blood. In DNA form, the CDR3 reads TGTGCCAGCAGCCAAGGTCCTAGCGGGGGCCAAGAGACCCAGTACTTC. It yields the protein CASSQGPSGGQETQYF.